This T cell receptor (beta chain) was identified during a study of shared clonotypes between healthy human individuals. Worth noting for this clone: As yet, its antigen is unknown.

General observations from the study: Among the subsets, naive ones generally showed larger estimated richness than memory ones.

Germline assignment: CDR1 SQVTM and CDR2 ANQGSEA. The V end was cut by 4 bases, the J end by 7 bases, with 7 bases between. CDR3 size: 11 residues. Samples underwent the assay at deep level. The authors distributed each subset's genomic DNA evenly over several immunoSEQ plates. Produced via immunoSEQ multiplex PCR; TCRdb's table is partial and in-frame only. Counted here are about 2.3 million clones, approximately 95% occurring once; the ten biggest clones make up about 0.37%. This rearrangement joins TRBV29-1 to TRBJ1-4, with D unclear. This TCR was recovered from a man aged 18 to 30 in good health. Some clones in this sample may be carry-over from other donors' samples. The sample consisted of naive CD4+ T cells from PBMCs. The subset denotes: CD45RA+ positively selected. The CDR3 here is CSVVFGEKLFF. As DNA, the CDR3 is TGCAGCGTTGTATTTGGTGAAAAACTGTTTTTT.